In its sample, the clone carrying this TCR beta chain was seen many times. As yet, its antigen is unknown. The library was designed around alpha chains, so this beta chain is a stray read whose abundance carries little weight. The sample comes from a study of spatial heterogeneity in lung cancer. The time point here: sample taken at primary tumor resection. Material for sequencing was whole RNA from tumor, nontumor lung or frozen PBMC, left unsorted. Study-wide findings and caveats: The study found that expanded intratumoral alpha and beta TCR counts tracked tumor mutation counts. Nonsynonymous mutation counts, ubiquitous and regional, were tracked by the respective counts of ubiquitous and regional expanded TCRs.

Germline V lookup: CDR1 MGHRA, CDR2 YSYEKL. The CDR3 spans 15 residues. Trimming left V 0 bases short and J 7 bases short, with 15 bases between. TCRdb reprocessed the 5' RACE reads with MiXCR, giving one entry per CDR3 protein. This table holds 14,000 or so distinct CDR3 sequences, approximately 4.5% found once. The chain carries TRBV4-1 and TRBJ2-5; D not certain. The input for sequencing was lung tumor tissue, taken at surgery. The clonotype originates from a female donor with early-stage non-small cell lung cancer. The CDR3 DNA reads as TGCGCCAGCAGCCAAGAAGAATCAAGCGATGGGACCCAGTACTTC. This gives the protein CASSQEESSDGTQYF.